This TCR beta chain was recorded in a study of shared clonotypes between healthy human individuals. Looked up from germline, CDR1 is SQVTM and CDR2 is ANQGSEA. J gave up 4 bases and V 1 base, and 1 base lay outside the gene matches. CDR3 size: 15 residues. Libraries were prepared by immunoSEQ multiplex PCR; TCRdb keeps only in-frame clonotypes and omits some of them. The sample records roughly 2,500,000 clones, under 95% being singletons. Worth noting for this clone: Within the sample, other DNA sequences also encode this same CDR3.

Each sample came from a Caucasian adult donor living in Nashville, Tennessee. The sample was naive CD4+ T cells from PBMCs. Subset of the sample: CD45RA+ positively selected. The rearrangement joins TRBV29-1 to TRBJ2-1; 13 bases align to TRBD2. This TCR was sampled from a man younger than 30 in good health. Some clones in this sample may be carry-over from other donors' samples. In DNA, the CDR3 is TGCAGCGTTGAAGGGACTAGCGGGGGTTACAATGAGCAGTTCTTC. Its protein is CSVEGTSGGYNEQFF.